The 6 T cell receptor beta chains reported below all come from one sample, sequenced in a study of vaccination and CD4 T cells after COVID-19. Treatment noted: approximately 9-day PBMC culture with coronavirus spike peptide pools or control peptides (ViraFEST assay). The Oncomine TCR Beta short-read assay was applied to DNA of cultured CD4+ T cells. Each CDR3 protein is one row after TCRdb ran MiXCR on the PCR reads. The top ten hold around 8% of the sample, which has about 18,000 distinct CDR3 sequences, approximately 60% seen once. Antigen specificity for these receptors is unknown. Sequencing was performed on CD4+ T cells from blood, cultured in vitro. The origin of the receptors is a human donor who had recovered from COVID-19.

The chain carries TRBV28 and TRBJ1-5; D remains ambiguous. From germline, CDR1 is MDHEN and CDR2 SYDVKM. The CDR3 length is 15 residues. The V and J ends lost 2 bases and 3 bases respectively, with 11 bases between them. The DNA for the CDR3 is TGTGCCAGCAGTTTAATTGGCAGTCTCAATCAGCCCCAGCATTTT. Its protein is CASSLIGSLNQPQHF.

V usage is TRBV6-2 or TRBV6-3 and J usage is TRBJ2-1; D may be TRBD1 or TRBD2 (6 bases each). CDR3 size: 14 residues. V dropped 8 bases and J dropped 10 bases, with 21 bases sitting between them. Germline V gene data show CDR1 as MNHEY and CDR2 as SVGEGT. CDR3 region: CASRRLGGGGEQFF. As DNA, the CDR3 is TGTGCCAGCCGGAGACTAGGGGGAGGTGGGGAGCAGTTCTTC.

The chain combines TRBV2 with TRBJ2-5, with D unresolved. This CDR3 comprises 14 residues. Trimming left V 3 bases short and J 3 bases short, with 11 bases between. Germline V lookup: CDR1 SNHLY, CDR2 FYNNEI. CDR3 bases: TGTGCCAGCAGTGACAGTAATTGGAAAGAGACCCAGTACTTC. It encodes CASSDSNWKETQYF.

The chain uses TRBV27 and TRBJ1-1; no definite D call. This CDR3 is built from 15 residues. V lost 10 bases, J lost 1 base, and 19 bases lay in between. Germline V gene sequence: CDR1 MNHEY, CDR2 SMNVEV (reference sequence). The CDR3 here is CAIRHPEDRNTEAFF. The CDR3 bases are TGTGCCATCAGACATCCTGAGGATAGGAACACTGAAGCTTTCTTT.

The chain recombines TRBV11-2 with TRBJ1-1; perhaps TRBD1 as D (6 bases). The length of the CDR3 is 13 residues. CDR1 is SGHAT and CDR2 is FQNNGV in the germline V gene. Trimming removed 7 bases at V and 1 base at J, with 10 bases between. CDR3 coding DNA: TGTGCCAGCACAACGGACAGGAACACTGAAGCTTTCTTT. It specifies CASTTDRNTEAFF.

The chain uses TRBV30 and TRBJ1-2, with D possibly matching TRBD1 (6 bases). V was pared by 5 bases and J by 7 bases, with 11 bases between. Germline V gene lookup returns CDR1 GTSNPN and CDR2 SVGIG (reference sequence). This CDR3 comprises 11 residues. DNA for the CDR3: TGTGCCTGGCGACAGGCTGGTGGCTACACCTTC. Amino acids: CAWRQAGGYTF.